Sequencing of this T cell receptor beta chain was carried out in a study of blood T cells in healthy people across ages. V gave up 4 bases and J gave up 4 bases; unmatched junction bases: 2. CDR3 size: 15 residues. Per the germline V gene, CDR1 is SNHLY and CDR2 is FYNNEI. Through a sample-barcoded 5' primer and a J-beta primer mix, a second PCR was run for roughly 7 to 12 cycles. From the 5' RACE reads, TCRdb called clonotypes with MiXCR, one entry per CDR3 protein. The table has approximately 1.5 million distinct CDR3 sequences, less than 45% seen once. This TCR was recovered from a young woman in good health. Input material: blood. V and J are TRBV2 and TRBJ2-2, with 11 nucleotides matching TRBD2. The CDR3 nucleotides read TGTGCCAGCAGTGTTAGCGGGAGGGCCACCGGGGAGCTGTTTTTT. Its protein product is CASSVSGRATGELFF.